This is a list of T cell receptor beta chains from one sample in a study of T cell responses to AZD1222 COVID-19 vaccine. Here immunoSEQ multiplex PCR was the method, and the copy in TCRdb shows in-frame clones only, minus some. The sample has 110,000 or so clones, about 89% seen once. The starting material was peripheral blood, obtained 28 days after the second AZD1222 dose. These receptors were obtained from an adult who received the AZD1222 COVID-19 vaccine. Each CDR3 is given with its conserved first and last residue. The D gene is left open where the match is weak. Clone size is stated in some rows and not others, as once, few, many or a class when expanded.

CASSRGDLDPDTQYF | TGTGCCAGCAGCCGGGGGGATCTAGACCCAGATACGCAGTATTTT | . | TRBJ2-3 | TRBV7-9 | TRBD2
CASSPPDWLAGVTDTQYF | TGTGCCAGCAGTCCCCCTGATTGGTTGGCAGGGGTAACAGATACGCAGTATTTT | . | TRBJ2-3 | TRBV28 | .
CASSQGAPATEEGKFQPQHF | TGCGCCAGCAGCCAAGGGGCCCCCGCGACAGAGGAAGGAAAATTTCAGCCCCAGCATTTT | . | TRBJ1-5 | TRBV4-3 | .
CASSQDSYEQYF | TGTGCCAGCAGCCAAGACTCCTACGAGCAGTACTTC | . | TRBJ2-7 | TRBV3-1/TRBV3-2 | .
CASSLDRDARPSGANVLTF | TGCGCCAGCAGCTTGGATCGGGACGCCAGACCCTCTGGGGCCAACGTCCTGACTTTC | . | TRBJ2-6 | TRBV5-1 | .
CASSQGRNTGELFF | TGTGCCAGCAGCCAGGGGCGAAACACCGGGGAGCTGTTTTTT | . | TRBJ2-2 | TRBV5-4 | .
CASSLAGQQPQHF | TGTGCCAGCAGCCTAGCAGGGCAGCAGCCCCAGCATTTT | . | TRBJ1-5 | TRBV27 | .
CARSLATSGRAAKNIQYF | TGTGCCAGAAGCTTAGCGACTAGCGGGAGGGCCGCCAAAAACATTCAGTACTTC | once | TRBJ2-4 | TRBV7-5 | .
CASSPPLGTGITDTQYF | TGCGCCAGCAGCCCCCCCCTAGGGACAGGCATCACAGATACGCAGTATTTT | . | TRBJ2-3 | TRBV5-1 | TRBD1
CASSLRHYGYTF | TGTGCCAGCAGTCTACGGCACTATGGCTACACCTTC | . | TRBJ1-2 | TRBV28 | .
CASRPGTTNEKLFF | TGTGCCAGTAGGCCAGGGACAACTAATGAAAAACTGTTTTTT | . | TRBJ1-4 | TRBV19 | .
CASSLGLAGYEQYF | TGTGCCAGCAGCTTGGGACTAGCGGGCTACGAGCAGTACTTC | . | TRBJ2-7 | TRBV7-9 | TRBD2
CASSYSGGVSPEKLFF | TGTGCCAGCAGTTACTCAGGGGGCGTTAGCCCTGAAAAACTGTTTTTT | . | TRBJ1-4 | TRBV6-5 | TRBD1
CASSPWTGRTDTQYF | TGTGCCAGCAGCCCATGGACAGGCCGCACAGATACGCAGTATTTT | . | TRBJ2-3 | TRBV11-3 | TRBD1
CASRKGSTEAFF | TGTGCCAGTAGGAAGGGATCCACTGAAGCTTTCTTT | . | TRBJ1-1 | TRBV19 | .
CSVGHYYEQYF | TGCAGCGTGGGACATTACTACGAGCAGTACTTC | . | TRBJ2-7 | TRBV29-1 | .
CASSEGQVLAGNTIYF | TGTGCCAGCAGTGAAGGACAGGTATTGGCTGGAAACACCATATATTTT | . | TRBJ1-3 | TRBV6-1 | .
CAWSGWGVNTGELFF | TGTGCCTGGAGTGGATGGGGGGTGAACACCGGGGAGCTGTTTTTT | . | TRBJ2-2 | TRBV30 | .
CASSPRGREGETQYF | TGTGCCAGCTCACCACGTGGCAGGGAGGGAGAGACCCAGTACTTC | . | TRBJ2-5 | TRBV18 | TRBD2
CASSTSVSEQFF | TGTGCCAGCAGCACCAGCGTTAGTGAGCAGTTCTTC | once | TRBJ2-1 | TRBV7-2 | .
CASSPGYGTDTQYF | TGTGCCAGTAGTCCGGGGTATGGCACAGATACGCAGTATTTT | . | TRBJ2-3 | TRBV19 | .
CASSLSWTSGGEKELFF | TGTGCCAGCAGCCTGTCTTGGACTAGCGGGGGGGAGAAGGAGCTGTTTTTT | . | TRBJ2-2 | TRBV7-9 | TRBD2
CATSRDSYNSPLHF | TGTGCCACCAGCAGGGACTCCTATAATTCACCCCTCCACTTT | . | TRBJ1-6 | TRBV15 | .
CASTQRGGNTEAFF | TGTGCCAGCACCCAAAGGGGCGGGAACACTGAAGCTTTCTTT | once | TRBJ1-1 | TRBV7-2 | .
CAISEDRGIYGYTF | TGTGCCATCAGTGAGGACAGGGGCATCTATGGCTACACCTTC | . | TRBJ1-2 | TRBV10-3 | TRBD1
CASSIVGGLTEAFF | TGTGCCAGTAGTATAGTCGGGGGGCTCACTGAAGCTTTCTTT | . | TRBJ1-1 | TRBV19 | .
CAWSVGFSYGYTF | TGTGCCTGGAGTGTGGGGTTCAGCTATGGCTACACCTTC | . | TRBJ1-2 | TRBV30 | .
CSSGQGAGTDTQYF | TGCAGCTCGGGACAGGGGGCTGGGACAGATACGCAGTATTTT | . | TRBJ2-3 | TRBV29-1 | TRBD1
CASSPSGSNQPQHF | TGCGCCAGCAGCCCCTCGGGTAGCAATCAGCCCCAGCATTTT | few | TRBJ1-5 | TRBV5-1 | .
CASSLHSYWTGTYEQYF | TGTGCCAGCAGCTTACACTCTTACTGGACAGGGACCTACGAGCAGTACTTC | few | TRBJ2-7 | TRBV11-3 | TRBD1
CASSPGGGTYEQYF | TGTGCCAGCTCACCAGGAGGGGGAACCTACGAGCAGTACTTC | . | TRBJ2-7 | TRBV18 | .
CSVEVLDTTNEKLFF | TGCAGCGTTGAAGTTCTCGATACTACTAATGAAAAACTGTTTTTT | . | TRBJ1-4 | TRBV29-1 | .
CASSARTVLSGYGYTF | TGTGCCAGCAGCGCCCGGACAGTTCTCTCAGGGTATGGCTACACCTTC | . | TRBJ1-2 | TRBV11-2 | .
CASSLTRLTPYEQYF | TGTGCCAGCAGTCTCACCCGACTTACCCCCTACGAGCAGTACTTC | . | TRBJ2-7 | TRBV28 | .
CASNNEGREGYEQYF | TGCGCCAGCAACAATGAAGGAAGGGAAGGTTACGAGCAGTACTTC | few | TRBJ2-7 | TRBV5-1 | .
CASSEGRAGETQYF | TGTGCCAGCAGTGAAGGGAGGGCTGGAGAGACCCAGTACTTC | . | TRBJ2-5 | TRBV6-1 | .
CASADRQGTEAFF | TGTGCCAGCGCTGACCGACAGGGCACTGAAGCTTTCTTT | . | TRBJ1-1 | TRBV2 | TRBD1
CASSWGLAGGYEQYF | TGTGCCAGCAGTTGGGGACTAGCGGGGGGCTACGAGCAGTACTTC | . | TRBJ2-7 | TRBV2 | TRBD2
CSVEKYNTIGGTGELFF | TGCAGCGTTGAAAAGTATAATACAATCGGAGGCACCGGGGAGCTGTTTTTT | . | TRBJ2-2 | TRBV29-1 | .